Listed here is a single T cell receptor (beta chain). Its antigen is still unknown. The CDR3 contains 15 residues. The V segment lost 5 bases and the J segment 9 bases; nucleotides outside the gene matches: 12. Germline V gene data show CDR1 as SGHVS and CDR2 as FQNEAQ. The sample comes from a study of OX40 agonist ivuxolimab in advanced cancers. Notes on the study in general: At doses 0.1 to 3.0 mg/kg, CD4+ and CD8+ clones expanded. Clonal expansion among partial responders at 0.1-3.0 mg/kg ranked near the lowest.

Libraries were prepared by immunoSEQ multiplex PCR; TCRdb keeps only in-frame clonotypes and omits some of them. The table shows approximately 30,000 clones, with 90% occurring only once. Exclusion applied to patients with autoimmune disease history or systemic immunosuppression. Sample: CD4+ or CD8+ T cells sorted from blood, taken in a trial of the OX40 agonist ivuxolimab. The sequence came from an adult with an advanced solid tumor such as melanoma, head and neck, liver or kidney cancer. The chain combines TRBV7-8 with TRBJ1-5; TRBD1 aligns across 8 bases. In nucleotides, the CDR3 is TGTGCCAGCAGCCTCGCCGGGACAGGCAAGTGGCCCCAGCATTTT. This gives the protein CASSLAGTGKWPQHF.